The text below deals with one T cell receptor (beta chain). Using immunoSEQ multiplex PCR, the repertoire was profiled, and TCRdb retains in-frame clones only, with some absent. This table has about 210,000 clones, 75% to 85% appearing once. Residents of about two dozen US areas, aged about 18 to 100 years, made up the participants. These data come from a study of blood T cell repertoires in COVID-19. The overall study: PBMCs, B-cell-depleted T cells, or T cells were the source of the cDNA or gDNA that made up the material.

V was pared by 0 bases and J by 4 bases, with 0 bases of the junction left unmatched. The CDR3 covers 14 residues. Germline-derived CDR1 and CDR2 are MNHEY and SVGAGI. The V and J genes are TRBV6-5 and TRBJ2-7; 10 bases line up with TRBD1. The clonotype originates from a man in his forties or fifties who had recovered from COVID-19. Sequenced: PBMCs or T cells enriched from blood (not recorded which). The CDR3 protein is CASSYSGQGYEQYF. DNA for the CDR3: TGTGCCAGCAGTTACTCGGGACAGGGGTACGAGCAGTACTTC.